The sample holds many counts of the clone carrying this T cell receptor beta chain. Its target is not known. TCRdb called the PCR reads again in MiXCR, with one record for every CDR3 protein. The profile shows hundreds of thousands of distinct CDR3 sequences, less than 30% of them singletons. These data are taken from a study of molecular identifiers for immune sequencing clone quantification. Study in general: For replicates, RNA isolated from approximately 20,000 or 98,000 naive CD8 cells was divided into five portions, of which four were sequenced. Findings and limits, study-wide: Reportedly, one cell's Jurkat TCR RNA was detected within 1,100,000 naive CD8 cells. Over 97% of CMV-specific effector molecules, but under 1% of naive ones, were in clones above 20 copies.

Between about 19,000 and 1,100,000 sorted cells, with 10%, 30% or 50% RNA, yielded naive CD8 libraries. The CDR3 runs to 15 residues. CDR1 and CDR2 (germline): SGHTA, FQGNSA. V was pared by 1 base and J by 2 bases, with 10 bases between. The specimen was naive CD8+ T cells from blood, with Jurkat cell RNA spiked in. As for subset: FACS-sorted CD8+CD4-CCR7+CD45RA+ naive T cells. The V and J genes are TRBV7-2 and TRBJ2-3, with D perhaps TRBD1 (5 bases). The source is a human donor in good health. Some libraries in this study had Jurkat cell RNA spiked in. This CDR3 is CASSLEGGATDTQYF. CDR3 sequence (DNA): TGTGCCAGCAGCTTAGAAGGTGGGGCCACAGATACGCAGTATTTT.